This TCR beta chain was retrieved from a study of T cell responses to AZD1222 COVID-19 vaccine. The CDR3 is made up of 12 amino acids. Germline CDR1 SEHNR, CDR2 FQNEAQ (reference sequence). The V gene lost 2 bases and the J gene lost 12 bases, with 8 bases spanning the gap. Method: immunoSEQ multiplex PCR; TCRdb's copy keeps in-frame clones and lacks some. The profile shows approximately 30,000 clones, around four fifths of them singletons. This specimen was peripheral blood, taken on day 0 of AZD1222 vaccination. The origin of this receptor is an adult in good health. V is TRBV7-9 and J is TRBJ1-6, with no clear D. CDR3 residues: CASSLSDGPLHF. The CDR3 DNA is TGTGCCAGCAGCTTAAGCGACGGACCCCTCCACTTT. The whole variable domain, remainder taken from reference TRBV7-9 and TRBJ1-6, is DTGVSQNPRHKITKRGQNVTFRCDPISEHNRLYWYRQTLGQGPEFLTYFQNEAQLEKSRLLSDRFSAERPKGSFSTLEIQRTEQGDSAMYLCASSLSDGPLHFGNGTRLTVT.